The T cell receptor (beta chain) under discussion was sequenced for a study of blood T cells in healthy people across ages. This CDR3 spans 17 amino acids. V shed 4 bases, J shed 3 bases, and the junction held 11 bases outside the gene matches. Germline values: CDR1 MNHEY, CDR2 SMNVEV (reference sequence). This clonotype was observed a few times. Next came a second PCR, run for about 7 to 12 cycles, which used a sample-barcoded 5' primer along with a J-beta primer mix. Each CDR3 protein is one row after TCRdb ran MiXCR on the 5' RACE reads. The table records 720,000 or so distinct CDR3 sequences, less than 45% of them present only once.

Sequenced input: blood. The rearrangement links TRBV27 to TRBJ2-3; 9 bases are a match to TRBD2. The sequence was obtained from a man at least 80 years old in good health. In DNA form, the CDR3 reads TGTGCCAGCAGTTCCCCCCGGCTAGCGGGGTTTACAGATACGCAGTATTTT. It translates to CASSSPRLAGFTDTQYF.